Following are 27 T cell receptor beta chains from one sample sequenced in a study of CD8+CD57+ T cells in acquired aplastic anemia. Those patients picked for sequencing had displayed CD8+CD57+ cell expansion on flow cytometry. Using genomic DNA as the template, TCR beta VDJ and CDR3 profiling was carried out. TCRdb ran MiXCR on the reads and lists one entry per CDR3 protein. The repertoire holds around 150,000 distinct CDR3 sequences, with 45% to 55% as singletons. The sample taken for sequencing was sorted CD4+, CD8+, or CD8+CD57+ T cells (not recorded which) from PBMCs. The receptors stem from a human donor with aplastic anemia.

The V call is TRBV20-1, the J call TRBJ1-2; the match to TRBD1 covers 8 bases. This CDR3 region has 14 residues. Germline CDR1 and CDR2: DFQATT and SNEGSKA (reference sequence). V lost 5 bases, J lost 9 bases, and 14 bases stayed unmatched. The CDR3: CSALMTGEGHSYTF. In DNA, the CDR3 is TGCAGTGCTTTGATGACAGGGGAAGGGCATAGCTACACCTTC.

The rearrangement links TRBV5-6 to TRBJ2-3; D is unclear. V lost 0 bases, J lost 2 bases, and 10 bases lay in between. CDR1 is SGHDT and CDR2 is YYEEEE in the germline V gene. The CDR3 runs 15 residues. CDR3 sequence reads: CASSLVRKNTDTQYF. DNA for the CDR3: TGTGCCAGCAGCTTGGTGAGGAAGAACACAGATACGCAGTATTTT.

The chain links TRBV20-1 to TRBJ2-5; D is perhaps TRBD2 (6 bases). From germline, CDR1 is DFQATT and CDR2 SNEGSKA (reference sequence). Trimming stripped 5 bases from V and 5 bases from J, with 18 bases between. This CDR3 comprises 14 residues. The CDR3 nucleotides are TGCAGTGCTTATCCGCAAACTAGCACGGAGACCCAGTACTTC. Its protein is CSAYPQTSTETQYF.

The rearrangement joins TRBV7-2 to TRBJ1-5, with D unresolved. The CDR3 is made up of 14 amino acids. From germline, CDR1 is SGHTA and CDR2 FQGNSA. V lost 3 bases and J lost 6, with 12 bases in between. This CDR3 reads CASSFKHGVQPQHF. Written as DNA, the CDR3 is TGTGCCAGCAGCTTTAAACATGGGGTTCAGCCCCAGCATTTT.

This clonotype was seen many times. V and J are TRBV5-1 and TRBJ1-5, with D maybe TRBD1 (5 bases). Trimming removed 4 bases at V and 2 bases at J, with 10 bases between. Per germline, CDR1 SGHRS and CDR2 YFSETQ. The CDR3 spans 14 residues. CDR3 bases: TGCGCCAGCAGCGCTCAGGGTGGCAATCAGCCCCAGCATTTT. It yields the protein CASSAQGGNQPQHF.

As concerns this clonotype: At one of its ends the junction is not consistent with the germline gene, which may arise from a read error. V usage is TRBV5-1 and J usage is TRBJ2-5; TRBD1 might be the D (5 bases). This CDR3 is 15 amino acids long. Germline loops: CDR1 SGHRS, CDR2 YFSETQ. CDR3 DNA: TGCGCCAGCAGATTGGACACTTTCCTACAAGAGACCCAGTACTTC. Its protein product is CASRLDTFLQETQYF.

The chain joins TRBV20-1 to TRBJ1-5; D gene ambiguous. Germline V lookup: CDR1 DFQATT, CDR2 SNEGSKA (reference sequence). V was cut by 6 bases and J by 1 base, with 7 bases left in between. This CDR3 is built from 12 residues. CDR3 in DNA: TGCAGTGCCCATGACAGCAATCAGCCCCAGCATTTT. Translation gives CSAHDSNQPQHF.

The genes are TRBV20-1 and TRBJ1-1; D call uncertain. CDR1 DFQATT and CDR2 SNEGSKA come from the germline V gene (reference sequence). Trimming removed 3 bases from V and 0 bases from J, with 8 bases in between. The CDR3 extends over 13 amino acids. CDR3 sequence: CSASGNMNTEAFF. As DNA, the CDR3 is TGCAGTGCTAGCGGCAACATGAACACTGAAGCTTTCTTT.

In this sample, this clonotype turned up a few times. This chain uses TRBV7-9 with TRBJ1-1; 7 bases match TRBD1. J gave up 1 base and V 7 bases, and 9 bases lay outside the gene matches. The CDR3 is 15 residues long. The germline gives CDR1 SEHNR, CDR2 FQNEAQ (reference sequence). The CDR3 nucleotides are TGTGCCAGCATCCGTCGACAGGGAGGGAACACTGAAGCTTTCTTT. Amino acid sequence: CASIRRQGGNTEAFF.

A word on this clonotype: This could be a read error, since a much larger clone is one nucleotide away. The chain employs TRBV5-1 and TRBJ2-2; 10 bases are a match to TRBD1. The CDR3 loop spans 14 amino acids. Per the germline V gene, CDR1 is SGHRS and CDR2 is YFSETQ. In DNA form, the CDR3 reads TGCGCCTCCACCTGGGACAGGGGTACCGGGGAGCTGCTTTTT. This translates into CASTWDRGTGELLF.

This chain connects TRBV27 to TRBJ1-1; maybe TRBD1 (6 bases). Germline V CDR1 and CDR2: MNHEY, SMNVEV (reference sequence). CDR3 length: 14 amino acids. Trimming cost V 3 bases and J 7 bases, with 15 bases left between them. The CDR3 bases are TGTGCCAGCAGTTTTTTAGGGGGGGGGCTTGAAGCTTTCTTT. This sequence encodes CASSFLGGGLEAFF.

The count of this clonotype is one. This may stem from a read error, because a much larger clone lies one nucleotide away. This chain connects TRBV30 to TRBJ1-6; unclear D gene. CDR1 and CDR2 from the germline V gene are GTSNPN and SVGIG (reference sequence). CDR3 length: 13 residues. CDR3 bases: TGTGCCCGGAGTGCACAAGGAGATTCACCCCTCCACTTT. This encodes CARSAQGDSPLHF.

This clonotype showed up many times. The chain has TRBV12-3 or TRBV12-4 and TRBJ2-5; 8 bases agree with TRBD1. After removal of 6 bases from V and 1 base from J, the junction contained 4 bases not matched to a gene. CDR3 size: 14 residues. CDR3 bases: TGTGCCAGCAGCCGGGACAGGATCCAAGAGACCCAGTACTTC. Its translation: CASSRDRIQETQYF.

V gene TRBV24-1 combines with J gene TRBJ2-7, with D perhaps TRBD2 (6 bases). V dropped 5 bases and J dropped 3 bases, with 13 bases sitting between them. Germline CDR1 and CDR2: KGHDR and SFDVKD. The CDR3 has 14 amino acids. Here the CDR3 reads CATSAAGGIYEQYF. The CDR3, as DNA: TGTGCCACCAGTGCCGCCGGGGGAATCTACGAGCAGTACTTC.

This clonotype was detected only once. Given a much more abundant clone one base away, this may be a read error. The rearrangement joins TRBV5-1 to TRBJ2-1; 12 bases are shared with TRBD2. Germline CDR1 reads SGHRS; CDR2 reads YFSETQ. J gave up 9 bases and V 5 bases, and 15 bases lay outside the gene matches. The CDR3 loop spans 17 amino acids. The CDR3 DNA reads TGCGCCAGCAGTCGTAACCTAGCGGGAGGGGTGAGGGGTGAGCAGTTCTTC. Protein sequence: CASSRNLAGGVRGEQFF.

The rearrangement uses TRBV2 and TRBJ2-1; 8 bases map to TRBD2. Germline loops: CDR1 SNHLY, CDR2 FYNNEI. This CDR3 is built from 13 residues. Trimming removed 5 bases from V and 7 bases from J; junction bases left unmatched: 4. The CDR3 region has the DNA TGTGCCAGCAGTTATTCTAGCGGGAATGAGCAGTTCTTC. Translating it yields CASSYSSGNEQFF.

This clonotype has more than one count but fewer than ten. The CDR3 reads CASSGGRRGVENIQYF. In nucleotides, the CDR3 is TGTGCCAGCAGCGGCGGGAGAAGAGGGGTTGAAAACATTCAGTACTTC. The V and J genes are TRBV6-1 and TRBJ2-4; TRBD2 matches 7 bases. This CDR3 region has 16 residues. In germline, CDR1 is MNHNS, CDR2 SASEGT. Unmatched junction bases numbered 13, after V lost 6 bases and J lost 5 bases.

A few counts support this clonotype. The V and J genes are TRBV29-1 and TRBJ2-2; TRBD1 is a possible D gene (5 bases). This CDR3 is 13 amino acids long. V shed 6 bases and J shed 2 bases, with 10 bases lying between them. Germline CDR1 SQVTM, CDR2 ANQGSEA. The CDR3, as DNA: TGCAGCGTGATTCAGGGAAACACCGGGGAGCTGTTTTTT. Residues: CSVIQGNTGELFF.

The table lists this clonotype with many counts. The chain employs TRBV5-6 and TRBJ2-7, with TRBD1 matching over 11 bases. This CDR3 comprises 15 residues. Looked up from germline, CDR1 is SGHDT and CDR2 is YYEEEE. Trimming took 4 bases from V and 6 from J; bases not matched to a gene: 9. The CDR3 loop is CASSPTRDRGVEQYF. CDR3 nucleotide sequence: TGTGCCAGCAGCCCCACCCGGGACAGGGGGGTCGAGCAGTACTTC.

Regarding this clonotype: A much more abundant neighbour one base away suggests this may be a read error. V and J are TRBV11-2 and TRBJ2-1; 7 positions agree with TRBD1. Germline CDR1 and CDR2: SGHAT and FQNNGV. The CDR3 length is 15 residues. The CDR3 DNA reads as TGTGCCAGCAGCTTAGAAAGAGGGGGCTACAATGAGCAGCTCTTC. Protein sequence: CASSLERGGYNEQLF.

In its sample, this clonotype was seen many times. CDR3 coding DNA: TGTGCCAGCAGCCCCGACCTAGCTAGCGGGGGAGGGGGTGGAATGTTTTTT. This translates into CASSPDLASGGGGGMFF. The chain has TRBV7-2 and TRBJ2-2; 10 bases fit TRBD2. CDR1 is SGHTA, CDR2 FQGNSA, per germline. This CDR3 has 17 amino acids. Trimming took 5 bases from V and 15 from J; bases not matched to a gene: 21.

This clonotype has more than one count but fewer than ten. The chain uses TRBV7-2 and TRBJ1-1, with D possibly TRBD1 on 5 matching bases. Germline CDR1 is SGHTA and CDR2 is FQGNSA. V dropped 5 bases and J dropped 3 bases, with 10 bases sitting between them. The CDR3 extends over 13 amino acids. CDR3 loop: CASSHQGDTEAFF. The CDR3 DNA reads TGTGCCAGCAGCCACCAGGGTGACACTGAAGCTTTCTTT.

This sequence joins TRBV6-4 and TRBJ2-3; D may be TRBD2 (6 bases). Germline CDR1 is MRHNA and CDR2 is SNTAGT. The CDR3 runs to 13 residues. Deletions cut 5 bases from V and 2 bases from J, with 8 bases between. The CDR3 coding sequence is TGTGCCAGCAGTAGGAGGGACACAGATACGCAGTATTTT. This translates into CASSRRDTDTQYF.

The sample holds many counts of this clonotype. Written as DNA, the CDR3 is TGTGCCAGCAGCTTTCCAGGGCCCTATGGCTACACCTTC. Protein product: CASSFPGPYGYTF. This chain links TRBV7-9 with TRBJ1-2; tentative D call: TRBD1 (5 bases). This CDR3 is built from 13 residues. Germline CDR1 and CDR2: SEHNR and FQNEAQ (reference sequence). Trimming removed 3 bases at V and 4 bases at J, with 9 bases between. The variable domain in full, completed from reference TRBV7-9 and TRBJ1-2, reads DTGVSQNPRHKITKRGQNVTFRCDPISEHNRLYWYRQTLGQGPEFLTYFQNEAQLEKSRLLSDRFSAERPKGSFSTLEIQRTEQGDSAMYLCASSFPGPYGYTFGSGTRLTVV.

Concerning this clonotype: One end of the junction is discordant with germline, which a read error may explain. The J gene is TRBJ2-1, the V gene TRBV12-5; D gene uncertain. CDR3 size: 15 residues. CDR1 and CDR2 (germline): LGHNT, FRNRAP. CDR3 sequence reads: CASGLGQSSYNEQSF. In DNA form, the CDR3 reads TGTGCTAGTGGTTTGGGCCAGAGCTCCTACAATGAGCAGTCCTTC. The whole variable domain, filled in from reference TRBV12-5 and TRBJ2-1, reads DARVTQTPRHKVTEMGQEVTMRCQPILGHNTVFWYRQTMMQGLELLAYFRNRAPLDDSGMPKDRFSAEMPDATLATLKIQPSEPRDSAVYFCASGLGQSSYNEQSFGPGTRLTVL.

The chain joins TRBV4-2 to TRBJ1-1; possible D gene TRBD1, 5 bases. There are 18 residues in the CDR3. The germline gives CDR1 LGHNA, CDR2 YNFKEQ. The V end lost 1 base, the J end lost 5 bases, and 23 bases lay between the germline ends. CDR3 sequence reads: CASSQGGMRIGDGTEAFF. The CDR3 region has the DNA TGTGCCAGCAGCCAAGGGGGTATGAGGATAGGGGACGGAACTGAAGCTTTCTTT.

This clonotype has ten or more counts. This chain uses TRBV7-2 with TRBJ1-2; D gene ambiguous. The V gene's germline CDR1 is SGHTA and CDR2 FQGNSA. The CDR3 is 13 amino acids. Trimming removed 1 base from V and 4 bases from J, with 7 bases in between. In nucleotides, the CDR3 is TGTGCCAGCAGCTTAGGGCAGTTCTATGGCTACACCTTC. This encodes CASSLGQFYGYTF.